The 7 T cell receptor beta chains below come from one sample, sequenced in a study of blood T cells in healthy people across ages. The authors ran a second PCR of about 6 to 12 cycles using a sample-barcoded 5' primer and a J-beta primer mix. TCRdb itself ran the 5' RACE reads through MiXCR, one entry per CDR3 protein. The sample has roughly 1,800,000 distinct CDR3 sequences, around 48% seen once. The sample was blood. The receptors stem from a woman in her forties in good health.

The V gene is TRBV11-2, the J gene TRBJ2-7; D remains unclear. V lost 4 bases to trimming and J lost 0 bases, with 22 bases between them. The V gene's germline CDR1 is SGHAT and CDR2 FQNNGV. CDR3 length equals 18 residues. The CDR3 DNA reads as TGTGCCAGCAGCTCCCCTGGTAGGGCCAGCACGAGCTCCTACGAGCAGTACTTC. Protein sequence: CASSSPGRASTSSYEQYF.

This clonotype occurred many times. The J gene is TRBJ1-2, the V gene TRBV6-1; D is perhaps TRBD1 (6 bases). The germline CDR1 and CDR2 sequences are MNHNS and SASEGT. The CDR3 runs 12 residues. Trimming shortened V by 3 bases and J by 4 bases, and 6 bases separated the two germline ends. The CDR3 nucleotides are TGTGCCAGCAGTGAGGACAGCTATGGCTACACCTTC. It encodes CASSEDSYGYTF.

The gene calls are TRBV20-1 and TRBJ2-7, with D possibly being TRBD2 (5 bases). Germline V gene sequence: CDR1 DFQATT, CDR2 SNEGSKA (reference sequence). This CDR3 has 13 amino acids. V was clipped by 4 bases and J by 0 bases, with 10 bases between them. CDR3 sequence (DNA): TGCAGTGCTAAGGACTCACGCTCCTACGAGCAGTACTTC. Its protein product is CSAKDSRSYEQYF.

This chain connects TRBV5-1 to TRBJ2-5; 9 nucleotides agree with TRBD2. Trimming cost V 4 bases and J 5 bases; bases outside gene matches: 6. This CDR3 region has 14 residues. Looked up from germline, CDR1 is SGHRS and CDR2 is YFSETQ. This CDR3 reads CASSLSGTSETQYF. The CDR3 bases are TGCGCCAGCAGCCTCTCCGGGACTAGCGAGACCCAGTACTTC. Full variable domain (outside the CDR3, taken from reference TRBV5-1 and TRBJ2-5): KAGVTQTPRYLIKTRGQQVTLSCSPISGHRSVSWYQQTPGQGLQFLFEYFSETQRNKGNFPGRFSGRQFSNSRSEMNVSTLELGDSALYLCASSLSGTSETQYFGPGTRLLVL.

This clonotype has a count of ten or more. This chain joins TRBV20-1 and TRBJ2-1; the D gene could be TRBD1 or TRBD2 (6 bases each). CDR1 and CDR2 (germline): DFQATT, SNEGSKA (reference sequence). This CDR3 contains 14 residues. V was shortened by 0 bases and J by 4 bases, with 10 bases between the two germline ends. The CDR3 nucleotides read TGCAGTGCTAGAGATGGAGGGGGTTACAATGAGCAGTTCTTC. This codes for CSARDGGGYNEQFF.

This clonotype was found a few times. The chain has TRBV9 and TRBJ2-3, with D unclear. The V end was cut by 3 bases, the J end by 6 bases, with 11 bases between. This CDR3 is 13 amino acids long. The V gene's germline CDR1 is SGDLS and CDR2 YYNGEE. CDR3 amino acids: CASSDQLGDTQYF. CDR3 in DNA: TGTGCCAGCAGCGACCAATTAGGGGATACGCAGTATTTT.

Here the CDR3 DNA reads TGTGCCACCAGCTCCGTCTCGACAGAGACCCAGTACTTC. This translates into CATSSVSTETQYF. The gene calls are TRBV15 and TRBJ2-5, with no clear D. The V gene's germline CDR1 is LNHNV and CDR2 YYDKDF (reference sequence). There are 13 residues in the CDR3. V lost 5 bases and J 4 bases, leaving 11 bases between the germline ends.